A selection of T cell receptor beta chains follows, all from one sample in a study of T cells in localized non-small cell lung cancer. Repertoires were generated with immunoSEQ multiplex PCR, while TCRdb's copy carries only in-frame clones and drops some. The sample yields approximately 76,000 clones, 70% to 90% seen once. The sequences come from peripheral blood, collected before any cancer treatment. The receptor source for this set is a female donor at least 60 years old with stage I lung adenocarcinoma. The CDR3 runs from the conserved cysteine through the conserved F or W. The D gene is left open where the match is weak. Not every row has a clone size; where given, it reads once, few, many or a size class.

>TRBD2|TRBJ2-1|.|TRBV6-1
CASTLERGEQFF
TGTGCCAGCACCCTGGAGCGGGGGGAGCAGTTCTTC
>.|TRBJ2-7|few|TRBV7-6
CASSLDPGGEQYF
TGTGCCAGCAGCTTAGATCCCGGGGGCGAGCAGTACTTC
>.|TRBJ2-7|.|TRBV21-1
CAISSRDRAGHEQYF
TGTGCCATTTCGAGTAGGGACAGGGCGGGACACGAGCAGTACTTC
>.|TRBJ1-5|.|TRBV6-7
CASSPRGDRLSSNQPQHF
TGTGCCAGCAGTCCCAGAGGGGACCGTCTCTCAAGCAATCAGCCCCAGCATTTT
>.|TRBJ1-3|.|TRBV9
CASSVVGGNSGNTIYF
TGTGCCAGCAGCGTAGTCGGGGGAAACTCTGGAAACACCATATATTTT
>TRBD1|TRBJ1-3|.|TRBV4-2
CASSQALPGQGASGNTIYF
TGTGCCAGCAGCCAAGCGCTCCCGGGACAGGGGGCGTCTGGAAACACCATATATTTT
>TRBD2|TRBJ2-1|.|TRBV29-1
CSVEGLADYNEQFF
TGCAGCGTTGAAGGCCTAGCGGACTACAATGAGCAGTTCTTC
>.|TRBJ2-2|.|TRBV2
CASSDGGWSLPNTGELFF
TGTGCCAGCAGTGACGGAGGCTGGAGCCTACCGAACACCGGGGAGCTGTTTTTT
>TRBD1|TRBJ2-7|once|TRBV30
CAWGGQGANYEQYF
TGTGCCTGGGGGGGCCAGGGGGCGAATTACGAGCAGTACTTC
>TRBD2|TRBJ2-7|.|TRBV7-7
CASSPLSSGSYEQYF
TGTGCCAGCAGCCCCCTAAGTAGCGGGAGCTACGAGCAGTACTTC
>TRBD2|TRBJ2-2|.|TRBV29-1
CSVGGASGGTGELFF
TGCAGCGTTGGAGGGGCTAGCGGGGGGACCGGGGAGCTGTTTTTT
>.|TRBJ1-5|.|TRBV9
CASSSGAGQPQHF
TGTGCCAGCAGCTCTGGGGCGGGTCAGCCCCAGCATTTT
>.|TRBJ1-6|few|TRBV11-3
CASSLRDNSPLHF
TGTGCCAGCAGCTTAAGGGACAATTCACCCCTCCACTTT
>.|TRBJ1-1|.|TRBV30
CAWSARVRGSTEAFF
TGTGCCTGGAGCGCAAGGGTACGAGGGAGCACTGAAGCTTTCTTT
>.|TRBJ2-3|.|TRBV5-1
CASSLVAISDTQYF
TGCGCCAGCAGCTTGGTGGCTATCTCGGATACGCAGTATTTT
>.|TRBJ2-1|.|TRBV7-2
CASSLVGGRNDEQFF
TGTGCCAGCAGCTTAGTGGGGGGGCGCAACGATGAGCAGTTCTTC
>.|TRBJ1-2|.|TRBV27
CASSFLDSNYGYTF
TGTGCCAGCAGTTTCTTGGACAGCAACTATGGCTACACCTTC
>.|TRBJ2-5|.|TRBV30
CAWSGLETQYF
TGTGCCTGGAGTGGGTTGGAGACCCAGTACTTC
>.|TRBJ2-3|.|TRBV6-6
CASRLGDPGDTQYF
TGTGCCAGTCGGTTGGGGGACCCCGGAGATACGCAGTATTTT
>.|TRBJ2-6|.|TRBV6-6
CASSYSGANVLTF
TGTGCCAGCAGTTACTCTGGGGCCAACGTCCTGACTTTC
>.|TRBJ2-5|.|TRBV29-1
CSVEDGGVGETQYF
TGCAGCGTTGAAGATGGAGGAGTGGGGGAGACCCAGTACTTC
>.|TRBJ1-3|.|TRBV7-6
CASSLEAGAGNTIYF
TGTGCCAGCAGCTTAGAAGCAGGGGCCGGAAACACCATATATTTT
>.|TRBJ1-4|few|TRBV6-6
CASSYSIRNEKLFF
TGTGCCAGCAGTTACTCGATACGTAATGAAAAACTGTTTTTT
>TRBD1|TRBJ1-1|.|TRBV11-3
CASSIRGLGTEAFF
TGTGCCAGCAGCATCAGGGGGCTGGGAACTGAAGCTTTCTTT
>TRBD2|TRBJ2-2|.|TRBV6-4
CASSESGRATGELFF
TGTGCCAGCAGTGAAAGCGGGAGGGCCACCGGGGAGCTGTTTTTT
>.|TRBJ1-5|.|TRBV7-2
CASSLIGGDQPQHF
TGTGCCAGCAGCTTAATCGGCGGGGATCAGCCCCAGCATTTT
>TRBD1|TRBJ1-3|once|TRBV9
CASSEGQGIAGNTIYF
TGTGCCAGCAGCGAGGGACAGGGGATAGCTGGAAACACCATATATTTT
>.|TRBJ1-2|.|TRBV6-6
CASSYVSGGDGYTF
TGTGCCAGCAGTTACGTATCCGGGGGCGATGGCTACACCTTC